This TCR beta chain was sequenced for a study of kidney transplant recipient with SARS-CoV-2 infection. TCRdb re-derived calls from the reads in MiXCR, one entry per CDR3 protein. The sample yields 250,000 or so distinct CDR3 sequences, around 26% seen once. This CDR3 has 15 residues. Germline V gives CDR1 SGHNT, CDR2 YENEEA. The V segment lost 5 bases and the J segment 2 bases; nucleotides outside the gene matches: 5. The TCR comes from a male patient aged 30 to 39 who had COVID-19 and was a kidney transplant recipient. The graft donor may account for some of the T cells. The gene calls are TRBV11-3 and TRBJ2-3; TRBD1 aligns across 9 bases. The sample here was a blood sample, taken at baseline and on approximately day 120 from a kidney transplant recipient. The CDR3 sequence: CASSLGTGNTDTQYF. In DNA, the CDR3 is TGTGCCAGCAGCCTCGGGACAGGGAACACAGATACGCAGTATTTT.